The clone carrying this T cell receptor (beta chain) is a singleton in its sample. Its antigen remains unknown. These data belong to a study of human thymus T cells. Whole-study results and caveats: Use of V and J genes seemed skewed within the thymic and blood repertoires.

Among the donors, all were healthy Finnish infants having corrective surgery for congenital heart defects. The repertoire was sequenced with immunoSEQ multiplex PCR; TCRdb's copy has only in-frame clones and lacks some. The sample yields some 46,000 clones, approximately 95% seen once. The specimen was blood. The clonotype originates from a boy under two years old with a congenital heart defect but otherwise immunologically healthy.

This CDR3 reads CAWSVGAYGYTF. For the CDR3, the DNA is TGTGCCTGGAGTGTTGGAGCCTATGGCTACACCTTC. The V call is TRBV30, the J call TRBJ1-2, with D uncertain. Trimming took 0 bases from V and 4 from J, leaving 6 bases between them. CDR3 size: 12 residues. Looked up from germline, CDR1 is GTSNPN and CDR2 is SVGIG (reference sequence).